Listed here is a single T cell receptor beta chain. V trimming: 3 bases; J trimming: 4 bases; junction bases outside the gene matches: 12. Germline V gene lookup returns CDR1 KGHDR and CDR2 SFDVKD. The CDR3 covers 18 residues. Here immunoSEQ multiplex PCR was the method, and the copy in TCRdb shows in-frame clones only, minus some. The table lists over 150,000 clones, over 70% of them singletons. The sample originates from a study of blood T cell repertoires in COVID-19. Study information: Acute and convalescent COVID-19 specimens originated in the United States, Italy and Spain.

The TCR was taken from a woman aged 40 to 50 with COVID-19, enrolled during active disease. The rearrangement links TRBV24-1 to TRBJ2-1; TRBD2 matches at 9 bases. The sample was peripheral blood. The chain's CDR3 is CATSDVGTSFGSYNEQFF. The CDR3 nucleotides read TGTGCCACCAGTGATGTAGGGACTAGCTTCGGTAGTTACAATGAGCAGTTCTTC.